A selection of T cell receptor beta chains follows, all from one sample in a study of blood T cells in healthy people across ages. MiXCR, applied by TCRdb to the 5' RACE reads, yields one record per CDR3 protein. This table has some 1.5 million distinct CDR3 sequences, 28% appearing once. The sequenced sample was blood. These receptors all come from a woman in her 30s in good health. CDR3s include the opening cysteine and the closing phenylalanine or tryptophan. Fields, in order: D gene, J gene, V gene, clone size, CDR3 DNA, CDR3 protein. A D gene is named only where the DNA matches it firmly. Some rows have no size entry. The others give once, few or many, or a class for an expanded clone.

D gene: NA
J gene: TRBJ2-7
V gene: TRBV6-6
clone size: once
CDR3 DNA: TGTGCCAGCAGCCAGATAGAACGGGGCGAGCAGTACTTC
CDR3 protein: CASSQIERGEQYF

D gene: NA
J gene: TRBJ1-2
V gene: TRBV6-5
clone size: NA
CDR3 DNA: TGTGCCAGCAGTTCAGGCAGCTACTATGGCTACACCTTC
CDR3 protein: CASSSGSYYGYTF

D gene: NA
J gene: TRBJ2-4
V gene: TRBV12-3/TRBV12-4
clone size: few
CDR3 DNA: TGTGCCAGCTCCGGGGTGGCCTTGGGGCAGTACTTC
CDR3 protein: CASSGVALGQYF

D gene: NA
J gene: TRBJ1-5
V gene: TRBV3-1
clone size: few
CDR3 DNA: TGTGCCAGCAGCCAAGTAGAAGGAAGTCAGCCCCAGCATTTT
CDR3 protein: CASSQVEGSQPQHF

D gene: NA
J gene: TRBJ2-3
V gene: TRBV5-1
clone size: few
CDR3 DNA: TGCGCCAGCACCCCGCGGGTGGGTCCCGATACGCAGTATTTT
CDR3 protein: CASTPRVGPDTQYF

D gene: NA
J gene: TRBJ2-3
V gene: TRBV30
clone size: NA
CDR3 DNA: TGTGCTCGGACTGACTCACTCACAGATACGCAGTATTTT
CDR3 protein: CARTDSLTDTQYF

D gene: TRBD1
J gene: TRBJ1-4
V gene: TRBV4-3
clone size: many
CDR3 DNA: TGCGCCAGCAGCCAAGGGACAGGGGCTTCAACTAATGAAAAACTGTTTTTT
CDR3 protein: CASSQGTGASTNEKLFF

D gene: TRBD1
J gene: TRBJ1-1
V gene: TRBV7-4
clone size: few
CDR3 DNA: TGTGCCAGCAGCTTAGCGCGACAGGGCTCCCCACTGAACACTGAAGCTTTCTTT
CDR3 protein: CASSLARQGSPLNTEAFF

D gene: NA
J gene: TRBJ2-2
V gene: TRBV9
clone size: NA
CDR3 DNA: TGTGCCAGCAGCGCCGAGACAGAGGCCGGGGAGCTGTTTTTT
CDR3 protein: CASSAETEAGELFF

D gene: NA
J gene: TRBJ1-1
V gene: TRBV4-1
clone size: NA
CDR3 DNA: TGCGCCAGCAGCCGAGCGACAGTGAGCACTGAAGCTTTCTTT
CDR3 protein: CASSRATVSTEAFF

D gene: NA
J gene: TRBJ1-1
V gene: TRBV29-1
clone size: NA
CDR3 DNA: TGCAGCGCCGGAGGACCGCTGGTCACTGAAGCTTTCTTT
CDR3 protein: CSAGGPLVTEAFF

D gene: TRBD1
J gene: TRBJ2-5
V gene: TRBV9
clone size: NA
CDR3 DNA: TGTGCCAGCAGCGTTCCCGGGACAGGAGAGACCCAGTACTTC
CDR3 protein: CASSVPGTGETQYF

D gene: NA
J gene: TRBJ2-4
V gene: TRBV5-6
clone size: many
CDR3 DNA: TGTGCCAGCACCCGTAGGTTGGGGGTAAACATTCAGTACTTC
CDR3 protein: CASTRRLGVNIQYF

D gene: NA
J gene: TRBJ2-7
V gene: TRBV6-2/TRBV6-3
clone size: many
CDR3 DNA: TGTGCCAGCAGTTATTTCGACTACGAGCAGTACTTC
CDR3 protein: CASSYFDYEQYF

D gene: NA
J gene: TRBJ2-3
V gene: TRBV20-1
clone size: few
CDR3 DNA: TGCAGTGCTAGAGGTCTCCCCGGGGCGGATACGCAGTATTTT
CDR3 protein: CSARGLPGADTQYF

D gene: NA
J gene: TRBJ1-1
V gene: TRBV10-3
clone size: few
CDR3 DNA: TGTGCCATCTCCCCTGCCCAGGGGCGTAACACTGAAGCTTTCTTT
CDR3 protein: CAISPAQGRNTEAFF

D gene: TRBD2
J gene: TRBJ2-5
V gene: TRBV11-2
clone size: NA
CDR3 DNA: TGTGCCAGCAGCTTAGGGGCTCTAGCGGCCCATGCGGAGACCCAGTACTTC
CDR3 protein: CASSLGALAAHAETQYF

D gene: NA
J gene: TRBJ1-5
V gene: TRBV6-5
clone size: few
CDR3 DNA: TGTGCCAGCAGTCGAACACGGGGGCCTGATCAGCCCCAGCATTTT
CDR3 protein: CASSRTRGPDQPQHF

D gene: NA
J gene: TRBJ2-7
V gene: TRBV7-4
clone size: NA
CDR3 DNA: TGTGCCAGCAGCTTACGGGAGTTCTACGAGCAGCACTTC
CDR3 protein: CASSLREFYEQHF

D gene: NA
J gene: TRBJ2-1
V gene: TRBV9
clone size: NA
CDR3 DNA: TGTGCCAGCAGCGTAGTGGGGGCCTCCTACAATGAGCAGTTCTTC
CDR3 protein: CASSVVGASYNEQFF

D gene: NA
J gene: TRBJ1-1
V gene: TRBV5-1
clone size: NA
CDR3 DNA: TGCGCCAGCAGCTTGAATACAGGCGGCACTGAAGCTTTCTTT
CDR3 protein: CASSLNTGGTEAFF

D gene: TRBD1
J gene: TRBJ1-5
V gene: TRBV2
clone size: few
CDR3 DNA: TGTGCCAGCAGTGAAGCGCTTAAGGACAGGGGGAGCAATCAGCCCCAGCATTTT
CDR3 protein: CASSEALKDRGSNQPQHF